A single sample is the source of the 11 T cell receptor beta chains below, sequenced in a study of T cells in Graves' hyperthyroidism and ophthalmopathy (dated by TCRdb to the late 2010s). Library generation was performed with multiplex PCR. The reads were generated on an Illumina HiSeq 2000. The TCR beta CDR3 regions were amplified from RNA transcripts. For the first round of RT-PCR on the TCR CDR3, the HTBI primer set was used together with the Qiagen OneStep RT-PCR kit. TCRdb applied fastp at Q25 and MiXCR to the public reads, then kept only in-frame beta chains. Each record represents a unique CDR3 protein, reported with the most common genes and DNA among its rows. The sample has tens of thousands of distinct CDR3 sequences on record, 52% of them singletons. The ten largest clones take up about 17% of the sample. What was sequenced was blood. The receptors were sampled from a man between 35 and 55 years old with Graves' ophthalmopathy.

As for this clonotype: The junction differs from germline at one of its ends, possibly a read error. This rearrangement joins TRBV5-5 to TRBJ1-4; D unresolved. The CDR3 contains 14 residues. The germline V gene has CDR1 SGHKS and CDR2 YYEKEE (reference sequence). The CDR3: CASSFVATNEKLSF. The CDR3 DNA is TGTGCCAGCAGCTTCGTCGCAACTAATGAAAAACTGTCTTTT.

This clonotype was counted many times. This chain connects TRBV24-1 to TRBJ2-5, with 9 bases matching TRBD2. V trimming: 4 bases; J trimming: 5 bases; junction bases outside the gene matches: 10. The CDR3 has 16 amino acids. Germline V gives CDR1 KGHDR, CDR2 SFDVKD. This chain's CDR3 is CATSESAGGRGETQYF. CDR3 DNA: TGTGCCACCAGTGAATCAGCGGGGGGTCGCGGGGAGACCCAGTACTTC.

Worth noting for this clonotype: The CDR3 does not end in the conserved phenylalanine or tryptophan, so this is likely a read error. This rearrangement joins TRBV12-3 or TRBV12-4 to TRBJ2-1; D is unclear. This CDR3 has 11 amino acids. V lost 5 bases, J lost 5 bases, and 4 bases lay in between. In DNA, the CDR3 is TGTGCCAGCAGTACAGACAATGAGCAGTTCCGC. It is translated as CASSTDNEQFR.

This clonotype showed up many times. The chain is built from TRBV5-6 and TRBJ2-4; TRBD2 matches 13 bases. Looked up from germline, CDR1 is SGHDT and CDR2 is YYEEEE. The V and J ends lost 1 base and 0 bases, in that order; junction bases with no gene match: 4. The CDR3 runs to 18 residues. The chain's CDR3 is CASSLLLAGGGAKNIQYF. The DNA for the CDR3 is TGTGCCAGCAGCTTGTTACTAGCGGGAGGGGGAGCCAAAAACATTCAGTACTTC.

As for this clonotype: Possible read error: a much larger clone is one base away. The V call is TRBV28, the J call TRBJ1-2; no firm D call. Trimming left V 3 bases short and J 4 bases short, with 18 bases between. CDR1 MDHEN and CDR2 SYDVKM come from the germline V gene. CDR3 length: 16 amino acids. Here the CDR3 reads CASSFPNAGGSYGYTF. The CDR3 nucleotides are TGTGCCAGCAGTTTCCCCAACGCGGGAGGTAGCTATGGCTACACCTTC.

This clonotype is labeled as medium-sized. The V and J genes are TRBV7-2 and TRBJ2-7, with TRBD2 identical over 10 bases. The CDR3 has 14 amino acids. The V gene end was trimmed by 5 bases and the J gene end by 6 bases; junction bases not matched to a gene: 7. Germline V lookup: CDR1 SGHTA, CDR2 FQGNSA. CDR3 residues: CASSPSGGRGEQYF. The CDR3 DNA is TGTGCCAGCAGCCCTAGCGGGGGTAGGGGCGAGCAGTACTTC.

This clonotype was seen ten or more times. The CDR3 loop reads CASSQARGLAKNIQYF. CDR3 sequence (DNA): TGTGCCAGCAGCCAAGCGCGCGGGCTAGCCAAAAACATTCAGTACTTC. This chain joins TRBV14 and TRBJ2-4; D perhaps matches TRBD2 (5 bases). V gave up 1 base and J gave up 0 bases, with 10 bases separating them. The CDR3 length is 16 residues. Germline loops: CDR1 SGHDN, CDR2 FVKESK.

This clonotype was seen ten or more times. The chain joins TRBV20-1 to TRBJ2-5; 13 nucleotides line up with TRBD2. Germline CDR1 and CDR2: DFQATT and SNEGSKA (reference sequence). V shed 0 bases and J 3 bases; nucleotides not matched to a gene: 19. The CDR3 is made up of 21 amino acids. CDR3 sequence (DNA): TGCAGTGCTAGAGAGTGGCGACGGGGAGGACTAGCGGGAGTACACAAAGAGACCCAGTACTTC. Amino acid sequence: CSAREWRRGGLAGVHKETQYF.

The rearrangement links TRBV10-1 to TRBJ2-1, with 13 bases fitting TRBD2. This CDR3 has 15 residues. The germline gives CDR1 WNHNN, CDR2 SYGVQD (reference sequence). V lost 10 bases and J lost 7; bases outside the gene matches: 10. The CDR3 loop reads CAITGLAGDGNEQFF. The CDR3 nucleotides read TGCGCCATCACCGGACTAGCGGGAGATGGTAATGAGCAGTTCTTC.

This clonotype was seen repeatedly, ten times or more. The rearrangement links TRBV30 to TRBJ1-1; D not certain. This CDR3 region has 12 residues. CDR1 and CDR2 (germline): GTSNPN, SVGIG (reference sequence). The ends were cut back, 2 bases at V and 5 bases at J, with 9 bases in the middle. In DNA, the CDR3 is TGTGCCTGGAGTTCGTTACGAACTGAAGCTTTCTTT. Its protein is CAWSSLRTEAFF.

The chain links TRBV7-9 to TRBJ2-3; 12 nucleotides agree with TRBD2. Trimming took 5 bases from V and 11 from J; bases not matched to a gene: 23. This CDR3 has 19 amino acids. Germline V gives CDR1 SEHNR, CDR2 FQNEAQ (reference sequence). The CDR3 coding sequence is TGTGCCAGCAGCGTAGGACGACTAGCGGGGGACCATTTCTACAATGAGCAGTATTTT. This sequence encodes CASSVGRLAGDHFYNEQYF.